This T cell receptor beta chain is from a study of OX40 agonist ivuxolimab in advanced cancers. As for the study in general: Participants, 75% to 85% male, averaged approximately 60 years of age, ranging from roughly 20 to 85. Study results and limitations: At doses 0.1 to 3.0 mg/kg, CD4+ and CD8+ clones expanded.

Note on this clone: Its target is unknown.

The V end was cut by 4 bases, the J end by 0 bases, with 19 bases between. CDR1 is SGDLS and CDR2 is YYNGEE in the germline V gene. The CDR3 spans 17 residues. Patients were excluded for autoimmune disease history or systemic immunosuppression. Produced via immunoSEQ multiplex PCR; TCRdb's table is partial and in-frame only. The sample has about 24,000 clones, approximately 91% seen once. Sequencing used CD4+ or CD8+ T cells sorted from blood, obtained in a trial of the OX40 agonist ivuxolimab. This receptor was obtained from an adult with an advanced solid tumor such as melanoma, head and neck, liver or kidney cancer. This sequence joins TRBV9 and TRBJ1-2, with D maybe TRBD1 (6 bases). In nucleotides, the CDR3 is TGTGCCAGCAGCCCGAGTGCAGGGTGGGGGCCTAACTATGGCTACACCTTC. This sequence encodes CASSPSAGWGPNYGYTF.